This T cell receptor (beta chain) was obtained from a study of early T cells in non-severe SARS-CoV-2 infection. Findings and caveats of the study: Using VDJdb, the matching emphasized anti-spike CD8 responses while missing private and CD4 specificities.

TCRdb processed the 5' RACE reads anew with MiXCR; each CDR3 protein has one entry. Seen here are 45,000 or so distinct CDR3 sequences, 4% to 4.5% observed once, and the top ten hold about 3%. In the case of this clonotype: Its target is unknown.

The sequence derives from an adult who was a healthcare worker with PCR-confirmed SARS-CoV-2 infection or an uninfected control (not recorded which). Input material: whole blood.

The DNA of the CDR3 is TGTGCCAGCAGTTTGGCGGGTGGTCCCCAAGAGACCCAGTACTTC. Translation: CASSLAGGPQETQYF. V gene TRBV12-3 or TRBV12-4 combines with J gene TRBJ2-5; a possible D gene is TRBD2 (5 bases). V gave up 3 bases and J gave up 1 base, with 12 bases separating them. This CDR3 spans 15 amino acids.